Each of the 29 T cell receptor beta chains below was sequenced from the same sample in a study of T cells after yellow fever vaccination. Using its own MiXCR run on the 5' RACE reads, TCRdb lists one record per CDR3 protein. Counted here are around 250,000 distinct CDR3 sequences, roughly 7.2% occurring once; the ten biggest clones make up roughly 0.86%. The sequencing here drew on CD4+ T cells sorted from PBMCs, taken 15 days after the yellow fever booster vaccination. Source of these receptors: a young man who received the YFV17D yellow fever vaccine.

This clonotype has a handful of counts. The genes are TRBV6-2 or TRBV6-3 and TRBJ1-1; D not certain. Germline V gene lookup returns CDR1 MNHEY and CDR2 SVGEGT. Between the trimmed V and J ends, which lost 6 bases and 1 base, there was a span of 9 bases. The CDR3 runs 13 residues. CDR3 nucleotide sequence: TGTGCCAGCAGCCATAGACAGAACACTGAAGCTTTCTTT. The encoded protein is CASSHRQNTEAFF.

This clonotype has just a few counts. The chain couples TRBV5-1 to TRBJ2-1, with D tentatively TRBD2 (6 bases). Germline V gene lookup returns CDR1 SGHRS and CDR2 YFSETQ. CDR3 length: 18 residues. V gave up 3 bases and J gave up 8 bases, with 27 bases separating them. The CDR3 protein is CASSSGVGTSLSVDEQFF. The DNA of the CDR3 is TGCGCCAGCAGCTCGGGGGTCGGGACTTCCTTATCGGTCGATGAGCAGTTCTTC. Filled out from reference TRBV5-1 and TRBJ2-1, the complete variable domain reads KAGVTQTPRYLIKTRGQQVTLSCSPISGHRSVSWYQQTPGQGLQFLFEYFSETQRNKGNFPGRFSGRQFSNSRSEMNVSTLELGDSALYLCASSSGVGTSLSVDEQFFGPGTRLTVL.

This clonotype was recorded a few times. V and J are TRBV6-5 and TRBJ1-1; unclear D gene. V gave up 0 bases and J gave up 0 bases, with 5 bases separating them. CDR1 is MNHEY, CDR2 SVGAGI, per germline. CDR3 size: 14 residues. The CDR3 here is CASSYSAVNTEAFF. As DNA, the CDR3 is TGTGCCAGCAGTTACTCAGCGGTGAACACTGAAGCTTTCTTT.

There are many counts of this clonotype. V is TRBV20-1 and J is TRBJ2-1; possibly TRBD2 for D (7 bases). The CDR3 loop spans 18 amino acids. V was clipped by 3 bases and J by 0 bases, with 21 bases between them. Germline V gene sequence: CDR1 DFQATT, CDR2 SNEGSKA (reference sequence). The CDR3 protein is CSASYREARGSSYNEQFF. The CDR3 DNA follows: TGCAGTGCTAGTTACCGGGAGGCCAGGGGTAGCTCCTACAATGAGCAGTTCTTC.

This chain links TRBV5-1 with TRBJ1-4; D gene unclear. CDR1 and CDR2 (germline): SGHRS, YFSETQ. The ends were cut back, 4 bases at V and 4 bases at J, with 14 bases in the middle. The CDR3 is made up of 15 amino acids. CDR3 residues: CASSAGGGINEKLFF. CDR3 in DNA: TGCGCCAGCAGCGCGGGTGGAGGTATTAATGAAAAACTGTTTTTT.

The table lists this clonotype with many counts. This rearrangement joins TRBV7-2 to TRBJ2-2, with 8 nucleotides matching TRBD1. CDR1 and CDR2 from the germline V gene are SGHTA and FQGNSA. CDR3 length: 14 amino acids. Germline trimming cut 6 bases from V and 4 bases from J; bases unmatched to any gene: 4. The CDR3 DNA reads as TGTGCCAGCAGTTACGACAGGGGCACCGGGGAGCTGTTTTTT. Amino acid sequence: CASSYDRGTGELFF.

This clonotype was seen many times. The gene calls are TRBV7-9 and TRBJ2-5, with 9 bases fitting TRBD2. Germline trimming cut 1 base from V and 1 base from J; bases unmatched to any gene: 4. CDR1 is SEHNR, CDR2 FQNEAQ, per germline (reference sequence). The length of the CDR3 is 16 residues. The CDR3 protein is CASSLGLAGPQETQYF. Written as DNA, the CDR3 is TGTGCCAGCAGCTTAGGCCTAGCGGGACCCCAAGAGACCCAGTACTTC. Looking up the rest from reference TRBV7-9 and TRBJ2-5 gives the full variable domain: DTGVSQNPRHKITKRGQNVTFRCDPISEHNRLYWYRQTLGQGPEFLTYFQNEAQLEKSRLLSDRFSAERPKGSFSTLEIQRTEQGDSAMYLCASSLGLAGPQETQYFGPGTRLLVL.

V is TRBV7-2 and J is TRBJ1-2; perhaps TRBD1 as D (5 bases). The CDR3 totals 15 residues. CDR1 and CDR2 (germline): SGHTA, FQGNSA. V was clipped by 4 bases and J by 4 bases, with 16 bases between them. The CDR3 bases are TGTGCCAGCAGCTCGGGGGGACTGGAGAGCTATGGCTACACCTTC. Translated: CASSSGGLESYGYTF.

The chain couples TRBV11-2 to TRBJ1-1, with 7 bases lining up with TRBD1. Germline-derived CDR1 and CDR2 are SGHAT and FQNNGV. V gave up 3 bases and J gave up 6 bases; unmatched junction bases: 10. CDR3 length: 15 amino acids. CDR3 residues: CASSFSGQGVPEAFF. CDR3 nucleotides: TGTGCCAGCAGCTTTTCGGGGCAGGGGGTACCTGAAGCTTTCTTT.

This clonotype was counted many times. The genes are TRBV28 and TRBJ2-2; D is perhaps TRBD1 (6 bases). From germline, CDR1 is MDHEN and CDR2 SYDVKM. The CDR3 runs 15 residues. The V and J ends lost 3 bases and 2 bases respectively, with 10 bases between them. This chain's CDR3 is CASSLVGQNTGELFF. In nucleotides, the CDR3 is TGTGCCAGCAGTTTGGTGGGACAAAACACCGGGGAGCTGTTTTTT.

This clonotype was found many times. The chain joins TRBV3-1 to TRBJ2-1; D remains unclear. V was clipped by 4 bases and J by 3 bases, with 7 bases between them. The CDR3 has 13 residues. Germline-derived CDR1 and CDR2 are LGHDT and YNNKEL (reference sequence). As DNA, the CDR3 is TGTGCCAGCAGCCGCCAGGACTACAATGAGCAGTTCTTC. It specifies CASSRQDYNEQFF.

This clonotype was detected many times. The chain has TRBV12-3 or TRBV12-4 and TRBJ2-1; 8 bases map to TRBD2. The length of the CDR3 is 15 residues. V was clipped by 6 bases and J by 6 bases; unmatched bases: 10. The CDR3 region is CASSPRGLVSNEQFF. The CDR3 DNA is TGTGCCAGCAGCCCTAGGGGACTAGTGTCCAATGAGCAGTTCTTC.

This clonotype was seen repeatedly, ten times or more. The rearrangement joins TRBV10-3 to TRBJ1-1; D ambiguous. The CDR3 has 15 residues. V lost 6 bases to trimming and J lost 3 bases, with 17 bases between them. The V gene's germline CDR1 is ENHRY and CDR2 SYGVKD. CDR3 amino acids: CAISENKGVYTEAFF. The CDR3 nucleotides are TGTGCCATCAGCGAAAATAAGGGAGTGTACACTGAAGCTTTCTTT.

This clonotype has ten or more counts. The chain links TRBV24-1 to TRBJ2-3; no reliable D call. The CDR3 sequence is 13 residues long. The germline gives CDR1 KGHDR, CDR2 SFDVKD. Trimming took off 4 bases at V and 5 bases at J, with 9 bases between the two ends. The CDR3 loop is CATSDFDGDTQYF. CDR3 sequence (DNA): TGTGCCACCAGTGACTTTGACGGAGATACGCAGTATTTT.

The chain is built from TRBV12-3 or TRBV12-4 and TRBJ2-7; TRBD2 matches 11 bases. J lost 5 bases, V lost 7 bases, and 4 bases had no gene match. This CDR3 has 13 residues. The CDR3 bases are TGTGCCAGCAAACGACTAGCGGGACACGAGCAGTACTTC. Translating it yields CASKRLAGHEQYF.

In this sample, this clonotype turned up a few times. V usage is TRBV4-3 and J usage is TRBJ1-2, with TRBD1 matching 10 bases. The J segment lost 6 bases and the V segment lost 3 bases, leaving 7 bases of the junction unmatched. The CDR3 extends over 15 amino acids. CDR1 and CDR2 (germline): LGHNA, YSLEER. The DNA for the CDR3 is TGCGCCAGCAGCCACGGCCGGGGGACAGGGGATGGCTACACCTTC. It codes for CASSHGRGTGDGYTF.

The CDR3 bases are TGCAGTGCTAGAGATCCAGGGCGGCAGTCCTCCTATGGCTACACCTTC. Its translation is CSARDPGRQSSYGYTF. J is TRBJ1-2 and V is TRBV20-1; perhaps TRBD1 as D (5 bases). The V end lost 0 bases, the J end lost 4 bases, and 18 bases lay between the germline ends. The germline V gene has CDR1 DFQATT and CDR2 SNEGSKA (reference sequence). CDR3 length: 16 amino acids.

This clonotype turned up a few times. The V gene is TRBV4-2, the J gene TRBJ2-3, with 10 positions matching TRBD2. V was clipped by 0 bases and J by 14 bases; unmatched bases: 11. This CDR3 comprises 15 residues. CDR1 and CDR2 (germline): LGHNA, YNFKEQ. CDR3: CASSQDLGSGRALYF. The CDR3 DNA is TGTGCCAGCAGCCAAGATCTGGGGAGCGGGAGGGCCTTGTATTTT.

This clonotype has just a few counts. This chain joins TRBV5-6 and TRBJ2-5, with D unclear. Trimming stripped 2 bases from V and 5 bases from J, with 10 bases between. The germline V gene encodes CDR1 SGHDT and CDR2 YYEEEE. CDR3 length: 13 amino acids. CDR3 nucleotide sequence: TGTGCCAGCAGCTTCCGACCGGAGGAGACCCAGTACTTC. This gives the protein CASSFRPEETQYF.

Here the CDR3 reads CASSDGHGWGTDTQYF. DNA for the CDR3: TGTGCCAGCAGTGACGGGCACGGGTGGGGCACAGATACGCAGTATTTT. The chain recombines TRBV6-1 with TRBJ2-3, with D unresolved. V was pared by 3 bases and J by 1 base, with 14 bases between. Germline V CDR1 and CDR2: MNHNS, SASEGT. The CDR3 consists of 16 residues.

This clonotype came up many times. The chain recombines TRBV6-4 with TRBJ2-1; no clear D gene. This CDR3 region has 13 residues. Looked up from germline, CDR1 is MRHNA and CDR2 is SNTAGT. V dropped 2 bases and J dropped 5 bases, with 7 bases sitting between them. The CDR3 nucleotides read TGTGCCAGCAGTGACCGGGCGGACAATGAGCAGTTCTTC. It yields the protein CASSDRADNEQFF.

The chain couples TRBV20-1 to TRBJ2-2; 12 bases line up with TRBD2. This CDR3 is built from 15 residues. V was pared by 1 base and J by 6 bases, with 3 bases of the junction left unmatched. CDR1 is DFQATT and CDR2 is SNEGSKA in the germline V gene (reference sequence). CDR3: CSARGTSGMAGELFF. The CDR3 DNA reads as TGCAGTGCTAGAGGGACTAGCGGGATGGCCGGGGAGCTGTTTTTT.

This clonotype occurred many times. The V gene is TRBV5-1, the J gene TRBJ2-3; 10 nucleotides agree with TRBD1. Trimming cost V 4 bases and J 6 bases; bases outside gene matches: 5. The germline gives CDR1 SGHRS, CDR2 YFSETQ. This CDR3 is built from 14 residues. CDR3 loop: CASSKDRGSDTQYF. CDR3 nucleotides: TGCGCCAGCAGCAAGGACAGGGGGAGTGATACGCAGTATTTT.

This clonotype was counted only a few times. J is TRBJ2-1 and V is TRBV20-1; possibly TRBD2 for D (6 bases). This CDR3 is built from 13 residues. Deletions cut 6 bases from V and 2 bases from J, with 11 bases between. Germline lookup yields CDR1 DFQATT and CDR2 SNEGSKA (reference sequence). The DNA of the CDR3 is TGCAGTGCCACACGGACTACCTACAATGAGCAGTTCTTC. Protein: CSATRTTYNEQFF.

The table lists this clonotype with many counts. CDR3 amino acids: CASSSVYEQYF. The CDR3, as DNA: TGTGCCAGCAGCTCCGTCTACGAGCAGTACTTC. J is TRBJ2-7 and V is TRBV7-2; D is unclear. Per the germline V gene, CDR1 is SGHTA and CDR2 is FQGNSA. CDR3 length: 11 amino acids. V lost 4 bases and J lost 3, with 4 bases in between.

This clonotype appeared many times. CDR3 protein: CASTSDTEAFF. The CDR3 region has the DNA TGCGCCAGCACGTCGGACACTGAAGCTTTCTTT. The rearrangement uses TRBV5-1 and TRBJ1-1; D unclear. The CDR3 spans 11 residues. The germline V and J ends were trimmed by 6 bases and 3 bases, with 6 bases remaining between them. Germline CDR1 and CDR2: SGHRS and YFSETQ.

This clonotype came up a few times. This chain uses TRBV19 with TRBJ1-1; D gene uncertain. V was cut by 3 bases and J by 4 bases, with 12 bases left in between. Germline CDR1 is LNHDA and CDR2 is SQIVND (reference sequence). The CDR3 is made up of 14 amino acids. The CDR3: CASSMANRGTEAFF. CDR3 DNA: TGTGCCAGTAGTATGGCCAATCGTGGCACTGAAGCTTTCTTT.

The rearrangement joins TRBV5-1 to TRBJ2-1, with TRBD2 identical over 8 bases. This CDR3 is 16 amino acids long. The V and J ends lost 3 bases and 6 bases, in that order; junction bases with no gene match: 11. Looked up from germline, CDR1 is SGHRS and CDR2 is YFSETQ. The CDR3 DNA sequence: TGCGCCAGCAGCTCCCAGCCCCCGGGAGGGGGCAATGAGCAGTTCTTC. It encodes CASSSQPPGGGNEQFF.

This clonotype has a handful of counts. The chain uses TRBV7-2 and TRBJ2-1; D is unclear. The CDR3 length is 14 residues. Trimming removed 1 base from V and 4 bases from J, with 8 bases in between. Germline CDR1 and CDR2: SGHTA and FQGNSA. CDR3 sequence reads: CASSLVHPYNEQFF. CDR3 DNA: TGTGCCAGCAGCTTAGTACACCCATACAATGAGCAGTTCTTC.